One TCR beta chain is described in this entry. Its antigen is unidentified. CDR3 size: 15 residues. V was pared by 5 bases and J by 5 bases, with 13 bases between. Per the germline V gene, CDR1 is SGHAT and CDR2 is FQNNGV. The sort gate was single viable CD3+CD4+CD8-CD45RO+ cells for memory CD4+ T cells. CMV serostatus came from serum IgG against pp150, pp28, p38, p52. This sample was taken from a study of memory CD4+ T cells and cytomegalovirus serostatus. About the study: Healthy Belgian adult donors included 9 or 10 CMV-positive and 20 to 30 CMV-negative people.

Only in-frame clones appear in the TCRdb table, and some are missing; sequencing was by immunoSEQ multiplex PCR. Of some 27,000 clones listed, roughly 75% are singletons. Study results and caveats: The CMV-associated TCR signature appears largely within the CD4+ memory repertoire.

The chain links TRBV11-2 to TRBJ1-6; D is possibly TRBD1 (5 bases). This receptor was obtained from an adult in good health and CMV-seronegative. The sequenced sample was memory CD4+ T cells from blood. The CDR3 DNA follows: TGTGCCAGCAGCCCTAACTGGGGGGATAATTCACCCCTCCACTTT. Translation gives CASSPNWGDNSPLHF. Complete variable domain (other parts from reference TRBV11-2 and TRBJ1-6): EAGVAQSPRYKIIEKRQSVAFWCNPISGHATLYWYQQILGQGPKLLIQFQNNGVVDDSQLPKDRFSAERLKGVDSTLKIQPAKLEDSAVYLCASSPNWGDNSPLHFGNGTRLTVT.